Reported below is one T cell receptor (beta chain). This record belongs to a study of blood T cells in healthy people across ages. Samples had at least 6.5 million PBMCs isolated from them. A second about 6 to 12 cycle PCR used barcoded and J-beta primers. The authors tagged each cDNA molecule using a template-switch adaptor with 12 random nucleotides. All samples gave at least 2.5 million CDR3-containing paired-end reads. TCRdb independently ran MiXCR on the 5' RACE reads; one entry per CDR3 protein. The profile shows 1,800,000 or so distinct CDR3 sequences, around 42% of them singletons. The germline gives CDR1 MGHRA, CDR2 YSYEKL. There are 16 residues in the CDR3. V dropped 3 bases and J dropped 8 bases, with 22 bases sitting between them.

Sequenced sample: blood. This receptor was obtained from a human donor in good health. This chain connects TRBV4-1 to TRBJ1-2; D perhaps matches TRBD1 (5 bases). The CDR3 DNA is TGCGCCAGCAGCCACCGACAAGGGCAGGGAGGGGAAGGCTACACCTTC. Translation: CASSHRQGQGGEGYTF.